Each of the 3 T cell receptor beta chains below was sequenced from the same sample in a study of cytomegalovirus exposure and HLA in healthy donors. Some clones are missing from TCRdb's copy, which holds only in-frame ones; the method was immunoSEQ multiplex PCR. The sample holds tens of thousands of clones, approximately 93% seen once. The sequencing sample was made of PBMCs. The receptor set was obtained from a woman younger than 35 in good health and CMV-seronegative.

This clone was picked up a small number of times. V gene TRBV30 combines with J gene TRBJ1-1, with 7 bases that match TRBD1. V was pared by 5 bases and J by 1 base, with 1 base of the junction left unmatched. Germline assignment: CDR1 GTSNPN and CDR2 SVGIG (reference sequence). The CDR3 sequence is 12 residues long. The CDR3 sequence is CAWQGGNTEAFF. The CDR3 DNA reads TGTGCCTGGCAGGGGGGGAACACTGAAGCTTTCTTT.

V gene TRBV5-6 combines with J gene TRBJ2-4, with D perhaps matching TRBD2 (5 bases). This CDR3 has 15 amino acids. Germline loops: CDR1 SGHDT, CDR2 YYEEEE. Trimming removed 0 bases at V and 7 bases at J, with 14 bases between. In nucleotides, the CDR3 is TGTGCCAGCAGCTTGGGTTTTTGGGGAGAGAACATTCAGTACTTC. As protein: CASSLGFWGENIQYF.

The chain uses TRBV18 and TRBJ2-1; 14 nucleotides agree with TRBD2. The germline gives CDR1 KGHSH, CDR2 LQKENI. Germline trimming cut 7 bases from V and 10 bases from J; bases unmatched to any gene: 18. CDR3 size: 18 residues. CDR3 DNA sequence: TGTGCCAGCTTTCCACCGGGACTAGCGGGAGCAGGGGCCGGGGAGCAGTTCTTC. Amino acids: CASFPPGLAGAGAGEQFF.